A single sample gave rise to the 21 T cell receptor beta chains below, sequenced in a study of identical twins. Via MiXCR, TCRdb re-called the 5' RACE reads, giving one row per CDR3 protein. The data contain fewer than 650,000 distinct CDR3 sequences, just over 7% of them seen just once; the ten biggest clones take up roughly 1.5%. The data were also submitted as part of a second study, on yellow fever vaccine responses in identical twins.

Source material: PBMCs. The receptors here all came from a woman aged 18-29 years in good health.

The CDR3 nucleotides are TGTGCCAGCAGTAAAACCACTACAGTCTCTGGGGCCAACGTCCTGACTTTC. It specifies CASSKTTTVSGANVLTF. The rearrangement links TRBV6-1 to TRBJ2-6; no clear D gene. Per the germline V gene, CDR1 is MNHNS and CDR2 is SASEGT. The CDR3 has 17 residues. V was shortened by 5 bases and J by 0 bases, with 14 bases between the two germline ends.

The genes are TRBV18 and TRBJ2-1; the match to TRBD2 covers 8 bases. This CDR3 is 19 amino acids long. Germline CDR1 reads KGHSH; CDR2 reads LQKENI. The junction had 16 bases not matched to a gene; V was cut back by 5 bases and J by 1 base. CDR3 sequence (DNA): TGTGCCAGCTCAATACCGGGACTAGGGACCCTAATATCCTACAATGAGCAGTTCTTC. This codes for CASSIPGLGTLISYNEQFF.

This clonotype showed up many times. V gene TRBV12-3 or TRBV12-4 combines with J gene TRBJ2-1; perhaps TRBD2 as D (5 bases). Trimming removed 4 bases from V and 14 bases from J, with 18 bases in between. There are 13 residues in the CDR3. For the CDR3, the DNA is TGTGCCAGCAGTTCCATATCGACAAGGACTGAGTTCTTC. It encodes CASSSISTRTEFF.

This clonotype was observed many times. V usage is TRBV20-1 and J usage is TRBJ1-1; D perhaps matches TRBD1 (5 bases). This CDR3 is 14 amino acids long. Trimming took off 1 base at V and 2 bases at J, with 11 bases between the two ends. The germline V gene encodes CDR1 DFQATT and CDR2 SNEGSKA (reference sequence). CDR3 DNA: TGCAGTGCTAGAGCCTCGGGGGGAAACACTGAAGCTTTCTTT. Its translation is CSARASGGNTEAFF.

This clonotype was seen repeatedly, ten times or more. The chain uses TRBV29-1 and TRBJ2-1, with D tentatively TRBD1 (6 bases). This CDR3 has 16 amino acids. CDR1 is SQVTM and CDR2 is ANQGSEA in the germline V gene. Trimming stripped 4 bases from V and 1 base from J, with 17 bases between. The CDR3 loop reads CSVASLQGVSYNEQFF. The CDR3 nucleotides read TGCAGCGTTGCATCCCTACAGGGAGTATCCTACAATGAGCAGTTCTTC.

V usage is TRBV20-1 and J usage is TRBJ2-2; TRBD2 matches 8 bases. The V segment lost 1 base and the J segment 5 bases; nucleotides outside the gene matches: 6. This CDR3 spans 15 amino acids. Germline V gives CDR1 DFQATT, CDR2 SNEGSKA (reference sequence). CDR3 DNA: TGCAGTGCTAGAGTGGGACTAGTTAATACCGGGGAGCTGTTTTTT. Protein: CSARVGLVNTGELFF.

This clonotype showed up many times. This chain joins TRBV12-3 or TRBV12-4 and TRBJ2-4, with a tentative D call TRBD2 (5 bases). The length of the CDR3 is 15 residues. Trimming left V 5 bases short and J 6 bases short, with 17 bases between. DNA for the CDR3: TGTGCCAGCAGTCGCCGGGAACAGAAACTAAACATTCAGTACTTC. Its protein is CASSRREQKLNIQYF.

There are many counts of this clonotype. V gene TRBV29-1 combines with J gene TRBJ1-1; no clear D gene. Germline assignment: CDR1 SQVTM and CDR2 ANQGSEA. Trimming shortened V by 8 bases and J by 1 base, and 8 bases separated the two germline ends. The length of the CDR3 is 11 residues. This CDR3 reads CSPSKNTEAFF. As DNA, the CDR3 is TGCAGCCCCTCGAAGAACACTGAAGCTTTCTTT.

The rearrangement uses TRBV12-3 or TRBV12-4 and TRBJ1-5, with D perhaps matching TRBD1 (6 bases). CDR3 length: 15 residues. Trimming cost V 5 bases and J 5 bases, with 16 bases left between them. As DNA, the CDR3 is TGTGCCAGCAGTCCCCGGGTGGGGGGCGATCAGCCCCAGCATTTT. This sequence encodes CASSPRVGGDQPQHF.

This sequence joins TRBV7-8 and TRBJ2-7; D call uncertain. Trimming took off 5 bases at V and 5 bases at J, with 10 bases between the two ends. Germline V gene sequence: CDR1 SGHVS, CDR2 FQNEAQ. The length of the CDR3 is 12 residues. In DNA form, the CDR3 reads TGTGCCAGCAGCGCCCGCAACAACGAGCAGTACTTC. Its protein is CASSARNNEQYF. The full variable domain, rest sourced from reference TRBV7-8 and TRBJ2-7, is GAGVSQSPRYKVAKRGQDVALRCDPISGHVSLFWYQQALGQGPEFLTYFQNEAQLDKSGLPSDRFFAERPEGSVSTLKIQRTQQEDSAVYLCASSARNNEQYFGPGTRLTVT.

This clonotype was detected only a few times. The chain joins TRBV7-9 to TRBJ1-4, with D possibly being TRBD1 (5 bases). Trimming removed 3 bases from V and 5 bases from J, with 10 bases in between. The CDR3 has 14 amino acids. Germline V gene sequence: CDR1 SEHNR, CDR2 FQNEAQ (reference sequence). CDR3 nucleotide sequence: TGTGCCAGCAGCTTTAGGGGCCACAATGAAAAACTGTTTTTT. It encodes CASSFRGHNEKLFF.

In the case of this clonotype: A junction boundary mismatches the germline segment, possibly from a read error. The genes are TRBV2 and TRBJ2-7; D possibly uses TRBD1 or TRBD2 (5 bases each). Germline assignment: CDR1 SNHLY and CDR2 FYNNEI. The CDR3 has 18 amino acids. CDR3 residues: CACSLKGPSKAALYEQYF. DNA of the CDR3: TGTGCCTGCAGTTTAAAGGGACCCTCCAAGGCGGCACTCTACGAGCAGTACTTC.

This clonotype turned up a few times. The CDR3 bases are TGTGCCAGCAGTTTAGCGCTGGCTACCCATGGCAAAAACATTCAGTACTTC. Translated: CASSLALATHGKNIQYF. V gene TRBV12-3 or TRBV12-4 combines with J gene TRBJ2-4; D uncertain. Trimming took off 0 bases at V and 3 bases at J, with 15 bases between the two ends. The CDR3 length is 17 residues.

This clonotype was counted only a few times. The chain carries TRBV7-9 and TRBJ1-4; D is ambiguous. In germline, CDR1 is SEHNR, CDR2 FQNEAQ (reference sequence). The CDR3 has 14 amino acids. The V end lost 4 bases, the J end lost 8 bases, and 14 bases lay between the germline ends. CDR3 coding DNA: TGTGCCAGCAGCTCGTTAAGAATTGGCGAAAAACTGTTTTTT. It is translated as CASSSLRIGEKLFF.

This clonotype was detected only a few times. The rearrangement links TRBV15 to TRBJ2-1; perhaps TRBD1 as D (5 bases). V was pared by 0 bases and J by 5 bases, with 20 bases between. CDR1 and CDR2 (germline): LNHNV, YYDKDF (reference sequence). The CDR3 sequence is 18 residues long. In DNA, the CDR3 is TGTGCCACCAGCAGAGATAGACCACTTGGGGCCTACAACAATGAGCAGTTCTTC. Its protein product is CATSRDRPLGAYNNEQFF.

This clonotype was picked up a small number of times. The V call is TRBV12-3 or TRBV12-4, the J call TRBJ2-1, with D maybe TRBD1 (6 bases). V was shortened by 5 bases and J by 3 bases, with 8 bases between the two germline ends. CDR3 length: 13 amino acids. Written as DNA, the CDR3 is TGTGCCAGCAGTACAGGGTTCTACAATGAGCAGTTCTTC. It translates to CASSTGFYNEQFF.

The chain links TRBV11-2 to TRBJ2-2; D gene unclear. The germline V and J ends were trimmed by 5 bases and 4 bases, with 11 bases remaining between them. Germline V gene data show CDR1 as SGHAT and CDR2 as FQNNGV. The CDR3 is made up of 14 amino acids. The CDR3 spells CASSPFTVTGELFF. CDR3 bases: TGTGCCAGCAGCCCATTCACAGTCACCGGGGAGCTGTTTTTT. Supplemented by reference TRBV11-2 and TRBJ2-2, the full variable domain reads EAGVAQSPRYKIIEKRQSVAFWCNPISGHATLYWYQQILGQGPKLLIQFQNNGVVDDSQLPKDRFSAERLKGVDSTLKIQPAKLEDSAVYLCASSPFTVTGELFFGEGSRLTVL.

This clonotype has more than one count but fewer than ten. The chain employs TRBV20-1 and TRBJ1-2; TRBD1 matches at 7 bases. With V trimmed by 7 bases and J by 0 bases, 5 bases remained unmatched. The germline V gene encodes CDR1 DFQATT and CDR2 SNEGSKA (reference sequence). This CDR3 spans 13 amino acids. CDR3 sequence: CSGRTGSNYGYTF. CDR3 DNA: TGCAGTGGTAGGACAGGTTCTAACTATGGCTACACCTTC.

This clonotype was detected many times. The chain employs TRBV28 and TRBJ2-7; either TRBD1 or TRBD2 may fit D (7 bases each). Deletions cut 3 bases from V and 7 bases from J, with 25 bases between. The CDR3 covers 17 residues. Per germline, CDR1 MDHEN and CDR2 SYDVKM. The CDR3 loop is CASSFTQQGTIVREQYV. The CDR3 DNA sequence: TGTGCCAGCAGTTTCACACAACAGGGGACTATTGTGAGGGAGCAGTACGTC.

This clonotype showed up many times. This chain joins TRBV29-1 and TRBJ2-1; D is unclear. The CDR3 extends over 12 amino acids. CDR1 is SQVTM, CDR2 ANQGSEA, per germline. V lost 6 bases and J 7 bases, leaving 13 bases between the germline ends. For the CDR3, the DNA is TGCAGCGTGGCTCATAGCCTAAATGAGCAGTTCTTC. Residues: CSVAHSLNEQFF.

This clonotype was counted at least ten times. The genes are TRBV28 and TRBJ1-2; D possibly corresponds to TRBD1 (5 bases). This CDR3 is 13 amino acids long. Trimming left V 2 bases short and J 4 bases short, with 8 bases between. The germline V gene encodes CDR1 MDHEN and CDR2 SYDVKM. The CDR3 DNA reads TGTGCCAGCAGTTTAGGGGCGGCCTATGGCTACACCTTC. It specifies CASSLGAAYGYTF.